The T cell receptor (beta chain) described here comes from a study of blood T cell repertoires in COVID-19. Study-wide context: Collection of acute and convalescent COVID-19 samples took place in the United States, Italy and Spain. The analysed material was cDNA or gDNA that came from T cells, B-cell-depleted T cells, or PBMCs.

In the original analysis: Amplified reference gene primers provided the basis for estimating nucleated cell counts. TCRdb keeps only in-frame clones here, not all; method: immunoSEQ multiplex PCR. Clone size and the V and J calls come from that table; the DNA yielded D and trimming. The sample carries about 81,000 clones, 75% to 90% recorded once. The sequence was obtained from a man in his 70s with active or convalescent COVID-19. Sequencing was carried out using peripheral blood.

CDR3 sequence: CASSALQGFKIGINEKLFF. In nucleotides, the CDR3 is TGCGCCAGCAGCGCTCTACAGGGTTTTAAGATCGGAATTAATGAAAAACTGTTTTTT. V is TRBV4-3 and J is TRBJ1-4; tentative D call: TRBD1 (6 bases). Germline CDR1 is LGHNA and CDR2 is YSLEER. The V end was cut by 5 bases, the J end by 4 bases, with 26 bases between. The CDR3 consists of 19 residues.